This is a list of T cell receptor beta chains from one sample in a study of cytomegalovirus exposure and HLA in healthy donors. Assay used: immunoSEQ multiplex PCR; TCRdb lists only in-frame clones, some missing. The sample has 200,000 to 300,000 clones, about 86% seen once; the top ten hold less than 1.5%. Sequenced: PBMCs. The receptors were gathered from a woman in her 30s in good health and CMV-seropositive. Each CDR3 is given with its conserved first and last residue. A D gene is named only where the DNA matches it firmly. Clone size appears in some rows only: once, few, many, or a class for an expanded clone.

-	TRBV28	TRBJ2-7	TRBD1	CASTRTGESDEQYF	TGTGCCAGCACCCGGACAGGAGAAAGCGACGAGCAGTACTTC
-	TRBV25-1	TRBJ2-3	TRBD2	CASSESKRERADTQYF	TGTGCCAGCAGTGAATCCAAGCGGGAGCGGGCAGATACGCAGTATTTT
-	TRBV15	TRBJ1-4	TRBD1	CATSRDARGQGVAGDEKLFF	TGTGCCACCAGCAGAGATGCCAGGGGACAGGGCGTTGCGGGGGATGAAAAACTGTTTTTT
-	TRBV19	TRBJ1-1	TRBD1	CASSISRAGGIIGNTEAFF	TGTGCCAGTAGTATTTCTAGGGCAGGGGGCATCATTGGGAACACTGAAGCTTTCTTT
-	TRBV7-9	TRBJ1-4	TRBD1	CASSLRTGSNEKLFF	TGTGCCAGCAGCTTACGGACAGGGTCTAATGAAAAACTGTTTTTT
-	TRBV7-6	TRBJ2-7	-	CASSLAGGVYEQYF	TGTGCCAGCAGCTTAGCGGGAGGCGTCTACGAGCAGTACTTC
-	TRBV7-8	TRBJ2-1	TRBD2	CASSLRARTSDTYNEQFF	TGTGCCAGCAGCTTAAGGGCCAGGACTAGCGACACATACAATGAGCAGTTCTTC
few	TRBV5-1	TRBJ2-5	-	CASSLRGETQYF	TGCGCCAGCAGCCTGCGAGGGGAGACCCAGTACTTC
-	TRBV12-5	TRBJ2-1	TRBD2	CASGLVSGRLAGNEQFF	TGTGCTAGTGGTTTGGTATCGGGGCGGCTAGCGGGCAATGAGCAGTTCTTC
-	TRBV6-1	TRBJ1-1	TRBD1	CASSRQGKYTEAFF	TGTGCCAGCAGTAGACAGGGGAAATACACTGAAGCTTTCTTT
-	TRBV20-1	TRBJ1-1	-	CSAGGAAEAFF	TGCAGTGCTGGAGGGGCCGCTGAAGCTTTCTTT
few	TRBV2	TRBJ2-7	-	CAATGTRTYEQYF	TGTGCCGCCACCGGGACACGGACCTACGAGCAGTACTTC
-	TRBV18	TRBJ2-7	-	CASSPPLKAAPYEQYF	TGTGCCAGCTCACCACCCCTTAAGGCGGCTCCCTACGAGCAGTACTTC
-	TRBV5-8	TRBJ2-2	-	CASSSQVGWNTGELFF	TGTGCCAGCAGCTCCCAGGTTGGGTGGAACACCGGGGAGCTGTTTTTT
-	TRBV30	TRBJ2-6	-	CAWSKTYSGANVLTF	TGTGCCTGGAGCAAAACCTACTCTGGGGCCAACGTCCTGACTTTC
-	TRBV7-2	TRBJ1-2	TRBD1	CASTRTGTEYGYTF	TGTGCCAGCACCCGGACCGGGACAGAGTATGGCTACACCTTC
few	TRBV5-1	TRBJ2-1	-	CASSLAGSRSYNEQFF	TGCGCCAGCAGCTTGGCTGGGAGTCGCTCCTACAATGAGCAGTTCTTC
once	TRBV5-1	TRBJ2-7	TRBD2	CASSQGTSGYEQYF	TGCGCCAGCAGCCAGGGGACTAGCGGATACGAGCAGTACTTC
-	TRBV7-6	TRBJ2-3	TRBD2	CASSSQPTSGPDTQYF	TGTGCCAGCAGCTCCCAACCGACTAGCGGGCCGGATACGCAGTATTTT
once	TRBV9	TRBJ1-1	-	CASSAEQNTEAFF	TGTGCCAGCAGCGCCGAACAGAACACTGAAGCTTTCTTT
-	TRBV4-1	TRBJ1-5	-	CASSQVGNVANQPQHF	TGCGCCAGCAGCCAAGTGGGAAACGTAGCGAATCAGCCCCAGCATTTT
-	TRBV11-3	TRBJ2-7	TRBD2	CASSLRTSGHDEQYF	TGTGCCAGCAGCTTGAGGACTAGCGGGCATGACGAGCAGTACTTC
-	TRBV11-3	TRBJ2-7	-	CASSLDPRGWEQYF	TGTGCCAGCAGCTTAGATCCCAGGGGATGGGAGCAGTACTTC
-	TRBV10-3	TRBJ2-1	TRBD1	CAITPGTGHNEQFF	TGTGCCATCACCCCCGGGACAGGGCACAATGAGCAGTTCTTC